Listed below are T cell receptor beta chains from one sample, sequenced in a study of T cell responses to AZD1222 COVID-19 vaccine. Data came from immunoSEQ multiplex PCR; TCRdb stores just in-frame clones and leaves some out. The table includes around 180,000 clones, approximately 94% detected once. The source was peripheral blood, collected 28 days after the second AZD1222 dose. These receptors were taken from an adult who received the AZD1222 COVID-19 vaccine. The CDR3 runs from the conserved cysteine through the conserved F or W. The order of the fields is J gene, V gene, CDR3 protein.

J gene: TRBJ2-3; V gene: TRBV10-3; CDR3 protein: CAINNLAGVRDTQYF
J gene: TRBJ1-4; V gene: TRBV5-4; CDR3 protein: CASSLEGQGATNEKLFF
J gene: TRBJ2-2; V gene: TRBV18; CDR3 protein: CASSPGTGELFF
J gene: TRBJ1-2; V gene: TRBV24-1; CDR3 protein: CATSDPTGANYGYTF
J gene: TRBJ1-1; V gene: TRBV2; CDR3 protein: CAIEGDVNTEAFF
J gene: TRBJ2-2; V gene: TRBV11-2; CDR3 protein: CASNFDRGDTGELFF
J gene: TRBJ2-5; V gene: TRBV6-1; CDR3 protein: CASSAMTSGRSVETQYF
J gene: TRBJ2-1; V gene: TRBV7-3; CDR3 protein: CASSLGAPSGSFGEQFF
J gene: TRBJ2-3; V gene: TRBV7-2; CDR3 protein: CASSLEGTSGSNTQYF
J gene: TRBJ2-7; V gene: TRBV4-2; CDR3 protein: CASSQFDGSLGGYYEQYF
J gene: TRBJ1-1; V gene: TRBV2; CDR3 protein: CASRGLFLGDTEAFF
J gene: TRBJ1-6; V gene: TRBV5-4; CDR3 protein: CASSRTGDSPLHF
J gene: TRBJ1-1; V gene: TRBV5-5; CDR3 protein: CASSFVYIVGTEAFF
J gene: TRBJ2-1; V gene: TRBV9; CDR3 protein: CASSVTGSYNEQFF
J gene: TRBJ1-2; V gene: TRBV10-3; CDR3 protein: CAIRRDTSYGYTF
J gene: TRBJ2-1; V gene: TRBV27; CDR3 protein: CASRLEGLNEQFF
J gene: TRBJ2-1; V gene: TRBV18; CDR3 protein: CASSPGLAGGGNEQFF
J gene: TRBJ2-7; V gene: TRBV21-1; CDR3 protein: CASSRYVGSSAHEQYF
J gene: TRBJ1-2; V gene: TRBV5-1; CDR3 protein: CASSARGDSYGYTF
J gene: TRBJ1-1; V gene: TRBV7-8; CDR3 protein: CASSAITGFGTEAFF
J gene: TRBJ1-2; V gene: TRBV28; CDR3 protein: CASSGRERASYGYTF
J gene: TRBJ2-1; V gene: TRBV24-1; CDR3 protein: CATSDFPGGKNNEQFF
J gene: TRBJ1-1; V gene: TRBV10-3; CDR3 protein: CAINSREDNTEAFF
J gene: TRBJ2-7; V gene: TRBV27; CDR3 protein: CASSRTATYEQYF
J gene: TRBJ1-2; V gene: TRBV7-9; CDR3 protein: CASSLAGTGGVGYTF
J gene: TRBJ1-3; V gene: TRBV7-8; CDR3 protein: CASSLFGRGPGNTIYF
J gene: TRBJ2-7; V gene: TRBV7-8; CDR3 protein: CASSFGHYEQYF
J gene: TRBJ1-2; V gene: TRBV6-5; CDR3 protein: CASISQGQGAAGYTF
J gene: TRBJ1-1; V gene: TRBV4-1; CDR3 protein: CASTEGNTEAFF
J gene: TRBJ2-7; V gene: TRBV6-5; CDR3 protein: CATLPTYEQYF
J gene: TRBJ2-7; V gene: TRBV28; CDR3 protein: CASEGISYEQYF
J gene: TRBJ1-5; V gene: TRBV5-1; CDR3 protein: CASSRGGGNDQPQHF
J gene: TRBJ1-1; V gene: TRBV7-2; CDR3 protein: CASSSDRGSTEAFF
J gene: TRBJ2-7; V gene: TRBV27; CDR3 protein: CASSLEGTAYEQYF
J gene: TRBJ2-1; V gene: TRBV11-3; CDR3 protein: CASSSPGENEQFF
J gene: TRBJ1-2; V gene: TRBV18; CDR3 protein: CASSSRDRRYGYTF
J gene: TRBJ1-2; V gene: TRBV16; CDR3 protein: CASSQMGDYGYTF
J gene: TRBJ2-7; V gene: TRBV3-1/TRBV3-2; CDR3 protein: CASSQGTGTERDEQYF
J gene: TRBJ2-3; V gene: TRBV19; CDR3 protein: CASSFSVFDTQYF
J gene: TRBJ1-1; V gene: TRBV5-1; CDR3 protein: CASSLDGPMNTEAFF
J gene: TRBJ1-3; V gene: TRBV6-5; CDR3 protein: CASADGTPAGNTIYF
J gene: TRBJ2-4; V gene: TRBV11-2; CDR3 protein: CASSSTGENIQYF
J gene: TRBJ2-5; V gene: TRBV14; CDR3 protein: CASSRSRELQETQYF
J gene: TRBJ1-5; V gene: TRBV3-1/TRBV3-2; CDR3 protein: CASSQVGQGARNSNQPQHF
J gene: TRBJ1-1; V gene: TRBV4-3; CDR3 protein: CASSERVGANTEAFF
J gene: TRBJ1-5; V gene: TRBV7-8; CDR3 protein: CASSQLRTGPQHF
J gene: TRBJ2-7; V gene: TRBV6-5; CDR3 protein: CASSYDRGLEQYF
J gene: TRBJ2-3; V gene: TRBV7-3; CDR3 protein: CASSLAGMPARDTQYF
J gene: TRBJ2-5; V gene: TRBV27; CDR3 protein: CASSLAANRGETQYF
J gene: TRBJ1-4; V gene: TRBV19; CDR3 protein: CASSMDITGAKTNEKLFF